This TCR beta chain derives from a study of beta chain features in type 1 diabetes. General observations from the study: Among patients with Type 1 diabetes, TCRB CDR3s were moderately but significantly shorter in every one of the four CD4+ subsets.

All of the isolated RNA was reverse transcribed, so expressed TCRB transcripts were sequenced. Libraries were prepared by immunoSEQ multiplex PCR; TCRdb keeps only in-frame clonotypes and omits some of them. The sample records about 660,000 clones, roughly an eighth being singletons. This clone turned up a few times. Its cognate antigen is unknown. Sample: naive CD4+ T cells from blood. The origin of this receptor is a man between 18 and 29 years old with type 1 diabetes.

The CDR3 protein is CASSLDPGIYEQYF. The DNA of the CDR3 is TGTGCCAGCAGCCTTGATCCGGGGATTTACGAGCAGTACTTC. This chain links TRBV5-4 with TRBJ2-7, with a weak D call TRBD2 (5 bases). Germline CDR1 SGHNT, CDR2 YYREEE (reference sequence). CDR3 length: 14 residues. Trimming shortened V by 4 bases and J by 4 bases, and 15 bases separated the two germline ends.